The present entry profiles one T cell receptor beta chain with its context. Its antigen is not known. Germline CDR1 is SGHNT and CDR2 is YYREEE (reference sequence). The J segment lost 2 bases and the V segment lost 4 bases, leaving 7 bases of the junction unmatched. The CDR3 is made up of 16 amino acids. The data are from a study of OX40 agonist ivuxolimab in advanced cancers. Findings and caveats of the study: On average, CD8+ T cells had more expanded clones than CD4+.

Blood sampling took place at baseline, cycle 4 day 1, and cycle 7 day 1. Clones were sequenced by immunoSEQ multiplex PCR, and TCRdb holds only the in-frame ones, with some missing. Counted here are 85,000 or so clones, 65% to 90% occurring once; the ten biggest clones make up less than 2%. The TCR comes from an adult with an advanced solid tumor such as melanoma, head and neck, liver or kidney cancer. The sequences come from CD4+ or CD8+ T cells sorted from blood, collected in a trial of the OX40 agonist ivuxolimab. V usage is TRBV5-4 and J usage is TRBJ2-5; 11 nucleotides align to TRBD2. DNA for the CDR3: TGTGCCAGCAGCCCCGATTTAGCGGGGGGGCAAGAGACCCAGTACTTC. Translated, it gives CASSPDLAGGQETQYF.